Each of the 21 T cell receptor beta chains below was sequenced from the same sample in a study of CD8+CD57+ T cells in acquired aplastic anemia. TCR beta VDJ combinations and CDR3 sequences were profiled from genomic DNA. One entry per CDR3 protein, called by TCRdb with MiXCR from the reads. The sample shows some 180,000 distinct CDR3 sequences, around 63% of them seen only once. Those patients picked for sequencing had displayed CD8+CD57+ cell expansion on flow cytometry. Specimen: sorted CD4+, CD8+, or CD8+CD57+ T cells (not recorded which) from PBMCs. The origin of the receptors is a human donor with aplastic anemia.

The gene calls are TRBV10-3 and TRBJ2-3, with TRBD2 identical over 10 bases. This CDR3 region has 16 residues. The germline gives CDR1 ENHRY, CDR2 SYGVKD. V lost 7 bases to trimming and J lost 5 bases; unmatched junction nucleotides: 12. CDR3 loop: CAINHYLGLAIDTQYF. DNA for the CDR3: TGTGCCATCAATCATTACCTGGGACTAGCGATAGATACGCAGTATTTT.

This clonotype came up many times. This sequence joins TRBV9 and TRBJ2-6; 8 bases match TRBD1. Looked up from germline, CDR1 is SGDLS and CDR2 is YYNGEE. This CDR3 has 18 amino acids. The V and J ends lost 4 bases and 0 bases, in that order; junction bases with no gene match: 9. The CDR3 is CASSPRTGTISGANVLTF. CDR3 in DNA: TGTGCCAGCAGCCCCCGGACAGGGACGATCTCTGGGGCCAACGTCCTGACTTTC.

This chain links TRBV2 with TRBJ2-3, with D maybe TRBD1 (5 bases). The CDR3 has 16 amino acids. V shed 4 bases and J shed 6 bases, with 20 bases lying between them. CDR1 is SNHLY and CDR2 is FYNNEI in the germline V gene. This CDR3 is CASSVKRGPGPDTQYF. CDR3 coding DNA: TGTGCCAGCAGTGTGAAAAGGGGCCCCGGCCCGGATACGCAGTATTTT.

As regards this clonotype: At one end, the junction sequence differs from germline, possibly due to a read error. The rearrangement links TRBV7-7 to TRBJ2-5; the D is unclear. The CDR3 is 13 residues long. The germline V gene encodes CDR1 SSHAT and CDR2 FNYEAQ (reference sequence). CDR3 DNA: TGTGCTAGCAGCGTGACCCTAGAGGAGACCCAGTACTTC. Protein sequence: CASSVTLEETQYF.

This clonotype was counted ten times or more. The chain carries TRBV4-1 and TRBJ1-3, with 8 bases matching TRBD1. V shed 6 bases and J 0 bases; nucleotides not matched to a gene: 4. This CDR3 is 15 amino acids long. Germline loops: CDR1 MGHRA, CDR2 YSYEKL. CDR3 sequence reads: CASRHTGGSGNTIYF. The DNA of the CDR3 is TGCGCCAGCAGGCACACAGGGGGCTCTGGAAACACCATATATTTT.

V and J are TRBV2 and TRBJ1-2, with TRBD1 identical over 7 bases. Germline-derived CDR1 and CDR2 are SNHLY and FYNNEI. The CDR3 has 11 amino acids. The V and J ends lost 10 bases and 7 bases, in that order; junction bases with no gene match: 6. The CDR3 protein is CATRQGGGYTF. The CDR3 DNA sequence: TGTGCCACCCGACAGGGCGGTGGCTACACCTTC.

The V and J genes are TRBV19 and TRBJ2-5, with 8 nucleotides matching TRBD2. The length of the CDR3 is 15 residues. Germline CDR1 is LNHDA and CDR2 is SQIVND (reference sequence). Losses at the gene ends were 6 bases for V and 2 bases for J; bases not matched to a gene: 8. For the CDR3, the DNA is TGTGCCAGTAGGGAAGTGGGACTAGAACAAGAGACCCAGTACTTC. Protein sequence: CASREVGLEQETQYF.

The table lists this clonotype with many counts. This chain links TRBV7-8 with TRBJ1-2; D is undetermined. The CDR3 loop spans 13 amino acids. CDR1 and CDR2 (germline): SGHVS, FQNEAQ. Trimming removed 1 base at V and 5 bases at J, with 8 bases between. The CDR3, as DNA: TGTGCCAGCAGCTTAGACGGGGTTTATGGCTACACCTTC. This codes for CASSLDGVYGYTF. Complete variable domain (other parts from reference TRBV7-8 and TRBJ1-2): GAGVSQSPRYKVAKRGQDVALRCDPISGHVSLFWYQQALGQGPEFLTYFQNEAQLDKSGLPSDRFFAERPEGSVSTLKIQRTQQEDSAVYLCASSLDGVYGYTFGSGTRLTVV.

This clonotype was seen a single time. This chain connects TRBV7-2 to TRBJ1-5; TRBD1 might be the D (5 bases). The germline CDR1 and CDR2 sequences are SGHTA and FQGNSA. Trimming took off 0 bases at V and 0 bases at J, with 15 bases between the two ends. The CDR3 consists of 18 residues. CDR3 nucleotides: TGTGCCAGCAGCTTAGCGCGAAGGGTGGGGGGTAGCAATCAGCCCCAGCATTTT. This encodes CASSLARRVGGSNQPQHF.

The chain carries TRBV19 and TRBJ1-1, with D unresolved. This CDR3 is 13 amino acids long. Looked up from germline, CDR1 is LNHDA and CDR2 is SQIVND (reference sequence). The V end was cut by 8 bases, the J end by 0 bases, with 10 bases between. The CDR3 DNA reads TGTGCCAGTGGTACCTCCATGAACACTGAAGCTTTCTTT. Translation: CASGTSMNTEAFF.

The V gene is TRBV4-1, the J gene TRBJ1-1; D gene ambiguous. Trimming stripped 2 bases from V and 9 bases from J, with 19 bases between. CDR3 length: 15 amino acids. The germline gives CDR1 MGHRA, CDR2 YSYEKL. CDR3 bases: TGCGCCAGCAGCCAACCCCCCTATAGACACGTTAAAGCTTTCTTT. Protein product: CASSQPPYRHVKAFF.

CDR3 nucleotide sequence: TGTGCCACCGGCACCAGGGGCACAGATACGCAGTATTTT. It translates to CATGTRGTDTQYF. This chain connects TRBV24-1 to TRBJ2-3, with D perhaps matching TRBD1 (5 bases). V shed 9 bases and J shed 1 base, with 10 bases lying between them. Germline assignment: CDR1 KGHDR and CDR2 SFDVKD. The CDR3 runs to 13 residues.

Points on this clonotype: Since a much larger clone is just one base distant, this may be a read error. This chain connects TRBV20-1 to TRBJ2-7; D possibly corresponds to TRBD2 (6 bases). CDR3 length: 13 amino acids. Trimming pared 6 bases from V and 6 bases from J, leaving 18 bases between. The V gene's germline CDR1 is DFQATT and CDR2 SNEGSKA (reference sequence). The CDR3 loop is CSASSVRDCEQYF. CDR3 coding DNA: TGCAGTGCCAGCAGTGTGAGGGACTGCGAGCAGTACTTC.

In regard to this clonotype: One end of the junction fails to match germline, which may point to a read error. The rearrangement joins TRBV7-6 to TRBJ2-3; 7 bases are a match to TRBD2. Germline V gene lookup returns CDR1 SGHVS and CDR2 FNYEAQ. This CDR3 comprises 16 residues. The CDR3 nucleotides are TGTGCCAGCAGCTTAGAGCCAGCGGGGTCCACAGATACGCGGTATTTT. It is translated as CASSLEPAGSTDTRYF.

The chain couples TRBV9 to TRBJ2-3, with 9 bases aligning to TRBD1. The CDR3 runs 15 residues. The V gene's germline CDR1 is SGDLS and CDR2 YYNGEE. Trimming at V came to 4 bases and at J to 3 bases, leaving 6 bases not matched to a gene. The CDR3 DNA reads as TGTGCCAGCAGCACCGGGACAGGGAGGACAGATACGCAGTATTTT. Its protein is CASSTGTGRTDTQYF.

At least ten counts were recorded for this clonotype. J is TRBJ2-7 and V is TRBV6-7; 11 positions agree with TRBD1. TRBV6-7 is an ORF; its function is uncertain. The CDR3 runs 16 residues. The trim removed 2 bases at V and 4 bases at J, leaving 7 bases unmatched. CDR3 nucleotide sequence: TGTGCCAGCAGTTACACGGACAGGGGGCTTAGGTACGAGCAGTACTTC. Its protein product is CASSYTDRGLRYEQYF.

Many counts were recorded for this clonotype. The CDR3 bases are TGTGCCAGCAGCTTATGGGCCCATAGGGATACGCAGTATTTT. Protein sequence: CASSLWAHRDTQYF. This chain connects TRBV11-2 to TRBJ2-3; D ambiguous. This CDR3 contains 14 residues. Germline V gives CDR1 SGHAT, CDR2 FQNNGV. Trimming pared 2 bases from V and 6 bases from J, leaving 12 bases between.

In this sample, this clonotype turned up a few times. The chain recombines TRBV7-9 with TRBJ1-2; possible D gene TRBD1, 6 bases. V gave up 3 bases and J gave up 6 bases, with 8 bases separating them. Germline CDR1 is SEHNR and CDR2 is FQNEAQ (reference sequence). The CDR3 has 12 residues. CDR3 sequence (DNA): TGTGCCAGCAGCTTCAACAGGGATGGCTACACCTTC. Translating it yields CASSFNRDGYTF.

This clonotype was seen just once. A read error may account for a junction end that differs from germline. Written as DNA, the CDR3 is TGTGCTAGCAGTGTGAGGTACTCCGAGCCGTACTTC. It specifies CASSVRYSEPYF. The chain employs TRBV2 and TRBJ2-7; D call uncertain. This CDR3 is 12 amino acids long. The germline V gene encodes CDR1 SNHLY and CDR2 FYNNEI. The full variable domain, completed using reference TRBV2 and TRBJ2-7, is EPEVTQTPSHQVTQMGQEVILRCVPISNHLYFYWYRQILGQKVEFLVSFYNNEISEKSEIFDDQFSVERPDGSNFTLKIRSTKLEDSAMYFCASSVRYSEPYFGPGTRLTVT.

This clonotype was counted a single time. CDR3: CASTTRPYNEQFF. CDR3 bases: TGTGCCAGTACCACCCGGCCCTACAATGAGCAGTTCTTC. The gene calls are TRBV19 and TRBJ2-1; D is unresolved. The CDR3 sequence is 13 residues long. CDR1 and CDR2 from the germline V gene are LNHDA and SQIVND (reference sequence). Trimming shortened V by 7 bases and J by 2 bases, and 9 bases separated the two germline ends.

The genes are TRBV7-2 and TRBJ2-2, with TRBD1 as a possible D gene (9 bases). The V gene's germline CDR1 is SGHTA and CDR2 FQGNSA. This CDR3 is built from 17 residues. The V gene lost 5 bases and the J gene lost 4 bases, with 20 bases spanning the gap. The CDR3 nucleotides are TGTGCCAGCAGCCACCGGGGGGGGACAGGGCCCACCGGGGAGCTGTTTTTT. This encodes CASSHRGGTGPTGELFF. Combining the CDR3 with reference TRBV7-2 and TRBJ2-2 gives the whole variable domain GAGVSQSPSNKVTEKGKDVELRCDPISGHTALYWYRQSLGQGLEFLIYFQGNSAPDKSGLPSDRFSAERTGGSVSTLTIQRTQQEDSAVYLCASSHRGGTGPTGELFFGEGSRLTVL.